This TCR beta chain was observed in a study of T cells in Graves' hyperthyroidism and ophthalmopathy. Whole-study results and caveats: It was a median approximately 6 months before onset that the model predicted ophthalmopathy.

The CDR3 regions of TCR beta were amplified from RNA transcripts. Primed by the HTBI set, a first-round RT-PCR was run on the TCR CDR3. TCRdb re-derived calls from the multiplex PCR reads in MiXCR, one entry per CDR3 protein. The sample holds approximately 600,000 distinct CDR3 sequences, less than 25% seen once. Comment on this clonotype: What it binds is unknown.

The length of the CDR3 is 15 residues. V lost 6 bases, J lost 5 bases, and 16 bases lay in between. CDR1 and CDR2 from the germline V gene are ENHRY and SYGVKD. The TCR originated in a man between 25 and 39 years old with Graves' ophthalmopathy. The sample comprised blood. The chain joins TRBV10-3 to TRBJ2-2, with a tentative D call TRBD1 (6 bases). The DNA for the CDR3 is TGTGCCATCAGGGGAAATCGACAGGAGACCGGGGAGCTGTTTTTT. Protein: CAIRGNRQETGELFF.